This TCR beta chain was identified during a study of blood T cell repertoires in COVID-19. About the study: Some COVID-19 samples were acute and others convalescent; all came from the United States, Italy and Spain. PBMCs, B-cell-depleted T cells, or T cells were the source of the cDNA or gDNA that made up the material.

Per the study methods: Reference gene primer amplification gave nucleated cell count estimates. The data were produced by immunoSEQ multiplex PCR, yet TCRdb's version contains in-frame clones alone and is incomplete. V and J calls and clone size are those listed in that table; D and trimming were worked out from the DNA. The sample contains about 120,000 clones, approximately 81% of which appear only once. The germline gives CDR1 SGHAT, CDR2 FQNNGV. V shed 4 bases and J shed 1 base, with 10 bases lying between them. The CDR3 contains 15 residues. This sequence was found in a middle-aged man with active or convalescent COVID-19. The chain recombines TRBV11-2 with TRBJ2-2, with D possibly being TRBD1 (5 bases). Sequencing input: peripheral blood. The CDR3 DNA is TGTGCCAGCAGCTCGTTCACAGGGAACACCGGGGAGCTGTTTTTT. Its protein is CASSSFTGNTGELFF.